What follows is one TCR beta chain and its context. Its antigen is still unknown. Since the CDR3 does not end with the conserved phenylalanine or tryptophan, this likely comes from a read error. A primer in the constant region served to generate TCR beta cDNA from around 500 ng of total RNA. Libraries of TCR beta came from three nested multiplex PCR rounds with slightly modified ARM-PCR. Primers for the first two PCR rounds were TRBV1-TRBV30 forward primers and a C-beta reverse primer (roughly 9 cycles per round). MiXCR, applied by TCRdb to the multiplex PCR reads, yields one record per CDR3 protein. This sample yields about 110,000 distinct CDR3 sequences, of which roughly 80% are seen a single time; about 20% belongs to the top ten. Unsorted bulk tissue (about 20-32 mg) underwent RNA and DNA co-extraction. The sample belongs to a study of tumor-infiltrating lymphocytes in primary liver carcinoma. Study-wide background: Measuring about 4.2 to 11 cm across, the tumors were staged as T1-T3 N0M0. Samples returned roughly 3.5 to 7.5 million productive TCRbeta reads each. Read depth did not differ significantly between tissue types. Overall study results and limits: Blood had a significantly lower top-250-clone fraction than tumors did (p = 0.039).

Germline lookup yields CDR1 MGHRA and CDR2 YSYEKL. This CDR3 contains 15 residues. The sample taken for sequencing was liver tumor tissue from sampling region 3. Stated subset: tumor region T3, left-lateral pole. V and J are TRBV4-1 and TRBJ1-1; 7 nucleotides agree with TRBD1. The receptor was derived from a man in his forties with primary liver carcinoma and hepatitis B virus infection. Here the CDR3 reads CACSRSGEGQTEAFL. The CDR3 region has the DNA TGCGCCTGCAGCCGATCAGGGGAGGGACAGACTGAAGCTTTCTTA.